This TCR beta chain was recovered during a study of T cells in Graves' hyperthyroidism and ophthalmopathy. Study-wide results and limits: Onset of ophthalmopathy came a median around 6.2 months after the model predicted it. Blood also contained most expanded thyroid clonotypes above 0.001. Ophthalmopathy was told apart from stable hyperthyroidism by a 13 V-J model.

Germline CDR1 DFQATT, CDR2 SNEGSKA (reference sequence). There are 15 residues in the CDR3. Trimming took 3 bases from V and 3 from J, leaving 15 bases between them. This clonotype was seen repeatedly, ten times or more. Its antigen is undetermined. Patients counted as stable if ophthalmopathy did not develop within 18 months. Researchers amplified the TCR beta CDR3 regions from RNA transcripts. Carried out on the TCR CDR3, a first-round RT-PCR used the HTBI primer set. A single record per CDR3 protein comes from TCRdb applying MiXCR to the multiplex PCR reads. The sample carries 540,000 or so distinct CDR3 sequences, approximately 14% recorded once.

This clonotype was sampled from a woman younger than 45 with Graves' hyperthyroidism. This chain uses TRBV20-1 with TRBJ2-1; D not resolved. Sequencing input: blood. CDR3 sequence reads: CSASQTVGLYNEQFF. The CDR3 nucleotides read TGCAGTGCTAGCCAGACTGTCGGCCTCTACAATGAGCAGTTCTTC.